Shown below are 25 T cell receptor beta chains from a single sample sequenced in a study of blood T cell repertoires in COVID-19. The repertoire was sequenced with immunoSEQ multiplex PCR; TCRdb's copy has only in-frame clones and lacks some. The table lists 390,000 or so clones, 85% to 90% of them singletons. The specimen sequenced was PBMCs or T cells enriched from blood (not recorded which). The receptors were sampled from a man aged 18 to 30 who had recovered from COVID-19.

The chain employs TRBV15 and TRBJ2-1; TRBD2 is a possible D gene (5 bases). The CDR3 runs 15 residues. Per the germline V gene, CDR1 is LNHNV and CDR2 is YYDKDF (reference sequence). V was shortened by 0 bases and J by 4 bases, with 10 bases between the two germline ends. The CDR3 loop is CATSRDLGGYNEQFF. CDR3 bases: TGTGCCACCAGCAGAGATCTTGGAGGTTACAATGAGCAGTTCTTC. The whole variable domain, filled in from reference TRBV15 and TRBJ2-1, reads DAMVIQNPRYQVTQFGKPVTLSCSQTLNHNVMYWYQQKSSQAPKLLFHYYDKDFNNEADTPDNFQSRRPNTSFCFLDIRSPGLGDTAMYLCATSRDLGGYNEQFFGPGTRLTVL.

The chain carries TRBV6-5 and TRBJ1-2; 9 bases align to TRBD1. Germline V lookup: CDR1 MNHEY, CDR2 SVGAGI. The trim removed 11 bases at V and 8 bases at J, leaving 15 bases unmatched. The CDR3 has 14 amino acids. The CDR3 DNA follows: TGTGCCGCGGCCCCGACAGGGGGTTTTGTCGGCTACACCTTC. Translating gives CAAAPTGGFVGYTF.

The V and J genes are TRBV6-2 or TRBV6-3 and TRBJ1-2; 8 nucleotides match TRBD1. The V segment lost 6 bases and the J segment 1 base; nucleotides outside the gene matches: 7. CDR3 size: 15 residues. Looked up from germline, CDR1 is MNHEY and CDR2 is SVGEGT. The CDR3 loop reads CASRPQGANNYGYTF. In DNA form, the CDR3 reads TGTGCCAGCAGGCCTCAGGGGGCGAATAACTATGGCTACACCTTC.

The chain carries TRBV29-1 and TRBJ2-2, with TRBD2 identical over 14 bases. After removal of 4 bases from V and 6 bases from J, the junction contained 7 bases not matched to a gene. This CDR3 has 16 amino acids. Germline V gene data show CDR1 as SQVTM and CDR2 as ANQGSEA. DNA for the CDR3: TGCAGCGTTGCCGGGACTAGCGGGAGAAGGGCCGGGGAGCTGTTTTTT. Its translation is CSVAGTSGRRAGELFF.

J is TRBJ1-6 and V is TRBV9, with D possibly being TRBD1 (5 bases). V lost 1 base and J lost 5, with 7 bases in between. The CDR3 runs to 14 residues. Per the germline V gene, CDR1 is SGDLS and CDR2 is YYNGEE. CDR3 nucleotides: TGTGCCAGCAGCGTACAGGGTGATAATTCACCCCTCCACTTT. This sequence encodes CASSVQGDNSPLHF.

The chain links TRBV5-4 to TRBJ1-1; the match to TRBD1 covers 9 bases. V lost 4 bases and J lost 12; bases outside the gene matches: 10. Germline lookup yields CDR1 SGHNT and CDR2 YYREEE (reference sequence). This CDR3 has 13 amino acids. The CDR3 reads CASSIGGQGWTFF. The CDR3 nucleotides read TGTGCCAGCAGCATCGGTGGACAGGGGTGGACTTTCTTT.

The chain combines TRBV7-2 with TRBJ2-7, with TRBD2 as a possible D gene (6 bases). The germline gives CDR1 SGHTA, CDR2 FQGNSA. This CDR3 has 14 residues. Deletions cut 5 bases from V and 5 bases from J, with 16 bases between. DNA of the CDR3: TGTGCCAGCAGCCCCCTGTGGGGAGGTAACGAGCAGTACTTC. This gives the protein CASSPLWGGNEQYF.

The chain joins TRBV19 to TRBJ2-2; 8 nucleotides line up with TRBD2. The V gene's germline CDR1 is LNHDA and CDR2 SQIVND (reference sequence). Germline trimming cut 5 bases from V and 6 bases from J; bases unmatched to any gene: 8. There are 15 residues in the CDR3. The CDR3 nucleotides read TGTGCCAGTAGTCTAAGCGGGAGAGGTCCCGGGGAGCTGTTTTTT. Translating it yields CASSLSGRGPGELFF.

The rearrangement links TRBV5-5 to TRBJ1-5, with D tentatively TRBD1 (5 bases). The CDR3 spans 15 residues. The germline V and J ends were trimmed by 4 bases and 5 bases, with 16 bases remaining between them. CDR1 is SGHKS, CDR2 YYEKEE, per germline (reference sequence). The CDR3 here is CASSPGPGVYQPQHF. The CDR3 DNA reads TGTGCCAGCAGCCCGGGGCCGGGGGTCTATCAGCCCCAGCATTTT.

The gene calls are TRBV28 and TRBJ1-5; 9 positions agree with TRBD1. Per germline, CDR1 MDHEN and CDR2 SYDVKM. The CDR3 covers 17 residues. Trimming took 6 bases from V and 0 from J; bases not matched to a gene: 9. The CDR3: CASSRTGGRGSNQPQHF. The CDR3 bases are TGTGCCAGCAGCCGAACAGGGGGCCGGGGTAGCAATCAGCCCCAGCATTTT.

This chain joins TRBV11-2 and TRBJ2-2; the D gene is possibly TRBD1 (6 bases). CDR3 length: 15 amino acids. V lost 3 bases, J lost 6 bases, and 14 bases lay in between. Per germline, CDR1 SGHAT and CDR2 FQNNGV. As DNA, the CDR3 is TGTGCCAGCAGCTTCGCGTTCAGGGGAGCCGGGGAGCTGTTTTTT. This translates into CASSFAFRGAGELFF.

This clone occurred a few times. This chain joins TRBV7-8 and TRBJ2-7; unclear D gene. The CDR3 covers 15 residues. Trimming stripped 2 bases from V and 3 bases from J, with 14 bases between. Germline V gene data show CDR1 as SGHVS and CDR2 as FQNEAQ. CDR3 protein: CASSLSKAPNYEQYF. In nucleotides, the CDR3 is TGTGCCAGCAGCTTAAGTAAAGCGCCCAACTACGAGCAGTACTTC.

The chain employs TRBV7-2 and TRBJ1-4; 7 bases map to TRBD1. CDR3 size: 14 residues. J lost 6 bases, V lost 3 bases, and 4 bases had no gene match. From germline, CDR1 is SGHTA and CDR2 FQGNSA. CDR3 sequence reads: CASSLEGGYEKLFF. The CDR3 nucleotides are TGTGCCAGCAGCTTGGAAGGGGGCTATGAAAAACTGTTTTTT.

CDR3 in DNA: TGCGCCAGCAGCCAAGGAGGGGGGGCACACTATGGCTACACCTTC. This sequence encodes CASSQGGGAHYGYTF. The chain carries TRBV4-1 and TRBJ1-2, with D possibly TRBD1 on 6 matching bases. CDR1 and CDR2 from the germline V gene are MGHRA and YSYEKL. V lost 1 base, J lost 3 bases, and 12 bases lay in between. The CDR3 is 15 amino acids.

This clone occurred once. V gene TRBV6-5 combines with J gene TRBJ1-3; D uncertain. Per germline, CDR1 MNHEY and CDR2 SVGAGI. V lost 6 bases to trimming and J lost 0 bases, with 9 bases between them. The CDR3 sequence is 14 residues long. The CDR3 protein is CASSPGSSGNTIYF. The CDR3 region has the DNA TGTGCCAGCAGCCCCGGGAGCTCTGGAAACACCATATATTTT.

The chain joins TRBV20-1 to TRBJ1-1, with D maybe TRBD1 (5 bases). Germline-derived CDR1 and CDR2 are DFQATT and SNEGSKA (reference sequence). Trimming shortened V by 7 bases and J by 0 bases, and 6 bases separated the two germline ends. The CDR3 runs 11 residues. CDR3: CSGQLNTEAFF. The CDR3 DNA sequence: TGCAGTGGACAGTTGAACACTGAAGCTTTCTTT.

The J gene is TRBJ2-2, the V gene TRBV4-3; TRBD2 is a possible D gene (6 bases). The CDR3 covers 16 residues. The V end was cut by 0 bases, the J end by 5 bases, with 13 bases between. Germline loops: CDR1 LGHNA, CDR2 YSLEER. The CDR3, as DNA: TGCGCCAGCAGCCAAGAAGGTAGCGGACCAACCGGGGAGCTGTTTTTT. This gives the protein CASSQEGSGPTGELFF.

V is TRBV7-6 and J is TRBJ1-6; 7 positions match TRBD1. The CDR3 totals 14 residues. Trimming at V came to 5 bases and at J to 5 bases, leaving 3 bases not matched to a gene. Germline V CDR1 and CDR2: SGHVS, FNYEAQ. The CDR3 coding sequence is TGTGCCAGCAGCCAGGGACAGAATAATTCACCCCTCCACTTT. Amino acid sequence: CASSQGQNNSPLHF.

J is TRBJ2-1 and V is TRBV19; 12 bases line up with TRBD2. V shed 1 base and J 2 bases; nucleotides not matched to a gene: 0. Per the germline V gene, CDR1 is LNHDA and CDR2 is SQIVND (reference sequence). This CDR3 contains 16 residues. CDR3 DNA sequence: TGTGCCAGTAGTATAGGGACTAGCGGGGCCTACAATGAGCAGTTCTTC. Its translation: CASSIGTSGAYNEQFF.

This chain links TRBV25-1 with TRBJ2-5; TRBD2 matches 7 bases. The ends lost 1 base at V and 3 bases at J; junction bases unmatched: 2. Germline V CDR1 and CDR2: MGHDK, SYGVNS. This CDR3 has 14 residues. The CDR3 loop reads CASSELGGKETQYF. In DNA form, the CDR3 reads TGTGCCAGCAGTGAATTGGGGGGGAAAGAGACCCAGTACTTC.

The J gene is TRBJ2-1, the V gene TRBV7-9; no reliable D call. Between the trimmed V and J ends, which lost 5 bases and 0 bases, there was a span of 11 bases. The length of the CDR3 is 15 residues. CDR1 and CDR2 from the germline V gene are SEHNR and FQNEAQ (reference sequence). CDR3 in DNA: TGTGCCAGCAGCCCCGACTTTAGCTCCTACAATGAGCAGTTCTTC. This encodes CASSPDFSSYNEQFF. The whole variable domain, remainder taken from reference TRBV7-9 and TRBJ2-1, is DTGVSQNPRHKITKRGQNVTFRCDPISEHNRLYWYRQTLGQGPEFLTYFQNEAQLEKSRLLSDRFSAERPKGSFSTLEIQRTEQGDSAMYLCASSPDFSSYNEQFFGPGTRLTVL.

This clone was counted once. J is TRBJ2-5 and V is TRBV30; D not resolved. The V gene lost 5 bases and the J gene lost 0 bases, with 4 bases spanning the gap. The CDR3 totals 11 residues. Germline loops: CDR1 GTSNPN, CDR2 SVGIG (reference sequence). In DNA, the CDR3 is TGTGCCTGGGGTAACCAAGAGACCCAGTACTTC. It is translated as CAWGNQETQYF.

The gene calls are TRBV3-1 (or the pseudogene TRBV3-2) and TRBJ1-3; D is unresolved. The CDR3 runs to 17 residues. Germline loops: CDR1 LGHDT, CDR2 YNNKEL (reference sequence). Trimming took 4 bases from V and 0 from J, leaving 16 bases between them. The DNA of the CDR3 is TGTGCCAGCAGCCTTCCTTGGCCCCTCAGCTCTGGAAACACCATATATTTT. Translation gives CASSLPWPLSSGNTIYF.

The chain recombines TRBV10-3 with TRBJ2-1; D uncertain. Germline values: CDR1 ENHRY, CDR2 SYGVKD. With 3 bases removed from V and 6 bases from J, the gap between germline ends came to 9 bases. The CDR3 extends over 13 amino acids. CDR3 DNA: TGTGCCATCAGTGAAGACTTGCTCAATGAGCAGTTCTTC. Residues: CAISEDLLNEQFF.

The chain links TRBV7-2 to TRBJ2-2; 10 bases match TRBD2. J was trimmed by 0 bases and V by 1 base; bases with no gene match: 5. CDR1 is SGHTA and CDR2 is FQGNSA in the germline V gene. There are 18 residues in the CDR3. This CDR3 is CASSLGPSGGANTGELFF. Written as DNA, the CDR3 is TGTGCCAGCAGCTTAGGTCCTAGCGGGGGCGCGAACACCGGGGAGCTGTTTTTT.